This paragraph reports one TCR beta chain. The antigen is not known. This specimen comes from a study of CD4 T cells in relation to SARS-CoV-2 and coronaviruses. Across the study: After about nine days of antigen culture, PBMC TCR beta CDR3s were sequenced.

Roughly 100,000 naive or memory CD4+ cells were cultured with CEF peptides for approximately eleven days. V shed 4 bases and J shed 3 bases, with 15 bases lying between them. CDR3 length: 15 residues. Germline loops: CDR1 LNHDA, CDR2 SQIVND (reference sequence). TCRdb keeps only in-frame clones here, not all; method: immunoSEQ multiplex PCR. Of 25,000 to 35,000 clones detected, around 80% appear once; the ten largest clones hold roughly 3.2%. The TCR sequence derives from an adult with COVID-19. The sample was memory CD4+ T cells from PBMCs, cultured in vitro. The chain recombines TRBV19 with TRBJ1-1, with D possibly being TRBD1 (5 bases). The CDR3 region is CASSTGRVGDTEAFF. The CDR3 DNA follows: TGTGCCAGTAGTACTGGCCGCGTGGGGGACACTGAAGCTTTCTTT.